The 32 T cell receptor beta chains presented below share a single source sample, sequenced in a study of CXCR3-negative and CXCR3-positive naive CD8 T cells. Study-wide results and limits: TRB CDR3s were more hydrophobic in CXCR3-positive than in CXCR3-negative naive cells.

The antigens these receptors bind are not known. Via 5' RACE with UMI labels, TRB cDNA libraries were prepared. No DNA is given; TCRdb re-called the 5' RACE reads and lists each CDR3 protein once. The table for this sample gives roughly 6,000 distinct CDR3 sequences. The sequencing input was naive CXCR3+ CD8+ T cells from blood. Stated subset: CD45RO-CCR7+CD27+CD95- naive CD8+ T cells expressing CXCR3 (TNR3+). These receptor sequences come from a human donor in good health. Some clones in this sample may be carry-over from other donors' samples.

Its frequency marks this clonotype as medium-sized. This chain uses TRBV7-3 with TRBJ2-7; with no DNA, the TCRdb D assignment of TRBD1 cannot be verified. The CDR3 is 14 amino acids. Germline CDR1 SGHTA, CDR2 FQGTGA. This CDR3 reads CASSLFPGGYEQYF.

This clonotype is deemed medium-sized by its frequency. This rearrangement joins TRBV21-1 to TRBJ1-1; TCRdb's assignment of TRBD1 cannot be checked, as there is no DNA. TRBV21-1 is an annotated pseudogene. The CDR3 spans 17 residues. CDR3 loop: CASSKGIGHRVNTEAFF.

The J gene is TRBJ1-3, the V gene TRBV29-1. The germline V gene has CDR1 SQVTM and CDR2 ANQGSEA. The CDR3 consists of 17 residues. This CDR3 is CSIIGPSSLASGNTIYF.

The chain has TRBV20-1 and TRBJ1-2. This CDR3 comprises 16 residues. Germline lookup yields CDR1 DFQATT and CDR2 SNEGSKA (reference sequence). The CDR3: CSARKADGVLTDGYTF.

V and J are TRBV29-1 and TRBJ1-2. This CDR3 comprises 14 residues. The germline CDR1 and CDR2 sequences are SQVTM and ANQGSEA. The CDR3 loop reads CSVEKEGMDYGYTF.

J is TRBJ2-3 and V is TRBV10-3; the TCRdb D gene call, TRBD2, has no DNA to confirm it. Germline V lookup: CDR1 ENHRY, CDR2 SYGVKD. The CDR3 covers 14 residues. This CDR3 reads CAIRAGVTTDTQYF.

The chain is built from TRBV29-1 and TRBJ1-1. The CDR3 is 13 residues long. In germline, CDR1 is SQVTM, CDR2 ANQGSEA. The CDR3 loop is CSVETGTNTEAFF. Filled out from reference TRBV29-1 and TRBJ1-1, the complete variable domain reads SAVISQKPSRDICQRGTSLTIQCQVDSQVTMMFWYRQQPGQSLTLIATANQGSEATYESGFVIDKFPISRPNLTFSTLTVSNMSPEDSSIYLCSVETGTNTEAFFGQGTRLTVV.

By frequency, this clonotype is medium-sized (0.01 to 0.1%). The chain joins TRBV20-1 to TRBJ2-7; TCRdb indicates TRBD2, and absent DNA this call remains unverified. Germline V gives CDR1 DFQATT, CDR2 SNEGSKA (reference sequence). The CDR3 spans 15 residues. This chain's CDR3 is CSARILLAESYEQYF.

The chain uses TRBV27 and TRBJ2-1. Germline assignment: CDR1 MNHEY and CDR2 SMNVEV (reference sequence). The CDR3 contains 16 residues. The CDR3 region is CASSLSTVNSYNEQFF.

This clonotype is classed as medium-sized by frequency. This chain uses TRBV29-1 with TRBJ2-2; TCRdb calls TRBD1, which cannot be checked without DNA. From germline, CDR1 is SQVTM and CDR2 ANQGSEA. There are 15 residues in the CDR3. The CDR3 loop is CSVPKGAANTGELFF.

Its frequency marks this clonotype as medium-sized (0.01 to 0.1%). The genes are TRBV15 and TRBJ2-1. The germline V gene has CDR1 LNHNV and CDR2 YYDKDF (reference sequence). CDR3 length equals 14 residues. CDR3: CAIRREYSYNEQFF.

According to its frequency, this clonotype is medium-sized (0.01 to 0.1%). The chain recombines TRBV29-1 with TRBJ2-1; TCRdb gives TRBD1 as the D gene, but with no DNA this cannot be confirmed. The CDR3 contains 14 residues. The germline CDR1 and CDR2 sequences are SQVTM and ANQGSEA. CDR3 loop: CSATGTGTWNEQFF.

Judged by frequency, this clonotype is medium-sized. The chain uses TRBV15 and TRBJ2-1; TCRdb selects TRBD1, and the lack of DNA leaves this call unchecked. In germline, CDR1 is LNHNV, CDR2 YYDKDF (reference sequence). This CDR3 has 15 amino acids. The chain's CDR3 is CATSRDRGDGNEQFF.

The gene calls are TRBV11-3 and TRBJ2-3; TCRdb's D call, TRBD2, is unchecked because there is no DNA. The CDR3 has 17 amino acids. Germline loops: CDR1 SGHNT, CDR2 YENEEA. The CDR3 protein is CASSPRLGDFSTDTQYF.

J is TRBJ2-2 and V is TRBV11-2. Germline assignment: CDR1 SGHAT and CDR2 FQNNGV. CDR3 length equals 11 residues. The CDR3 loop reads CASSLVEELFF.

Its frequency marks this clonotype as medium-sized (0.01 to 0.1%). V gene TRBV29-1 combines with J gene TRBJ1-2; TCRdb names TRBD1, which stays unverified in the absence of DNA. This CDR3 is 13 amino acids long. Germline loops: CDR1 SQVTM, CDR2 ANQGSEA. CDR3 region: CSVLELTGNGYTF.

The chain's CDR3 is CSLTDLTDTQYF. This rearrangement joins TRBV29-1 to TRBJ2-3. In germline, CDR1 is SQVTM, CDR2 ANQGSEA. This CDR3 is 12 amino acids long.

Here the CDR3 reads CASSYLTSEPQETQYF. J is TRBJ2-5 and V is TRBV2; the D gene TCRdb calls, TRBD2, cannot be checked with no DNA. Germline V lookup: CDR1 SNHLY, CDR2 FYNNEI. This CDR3 is 16 amino acids long.

In terms of frequency, this clonotype is medium-sized (0.01 to 0.1%). The chain carries TRBV15 and TRBJ2-1; with no DNA, the TCRdb D assignment of TRBD1 cannot be verified. This CDR3 comprises 14 residues. Germline V gene lookup returns CDR1 LNHNV and CDR2 YYDKDF (reference sequence). CDR3 sequence: CATSRVPTGDEQFF.

The chain combines TRBV28 with TRBJ1-5; TCRdb lists TRBD1, though no DNA is available to test this call. The CDR3 is 13 residues long. The germline gives CDR1 MDHEN, CDR2 SYDVKM. CDR3 loop: CASSLSGRQPQHF. The full variable domain, completed using reference TRBV28 and TRBJ1-5, is DVKVTQSSRYLVKRTGEKVFLECVQDMDHENMFWYRQDPGLGLRLIYFSYDVKMKEKGDIPEGYSVSREKKERFSLILESASTNQTSMYLCASSLSGRQPQHFGDGTRLSIL.

CDR3 amino acids: CASSYTGFVMNTEAFF. This chain connects TRBV5-1 to TRBJ1-1; TCRdb picks TRBD1, but there is no DNA to check that call. This CDR3 is 16 amino acids long. The V gene's germline CDR1 is SGHRS and CDR2 YFSETQ.

This clonotype is deemed medium-sized by its frequency. The chain carries TRBV20-1 and TRBJ1-3; TCRdb reports TRBD1, a call that lacks DNA to check it against. Per germline, CDR1 DFQATT and CDR2 SNEGSKA (reference sequence). The CDR3 extends over 14 amino acids. CDR3 sequence reads: CSASQGPTGNTIYF.

This clonotype is deemed medium-sized (0.01 to 0.1%) by its frequency. The chain uses TRBV6-2 or TRBV6-3 and TRBJ2-3. From germline, CDR1 is MNHEY and CDR2 SVGEGT. The CDR3 consists of 12 residues. CDR3 protein: CASSYSLDTQYF.

This clonotype is labeled medium-sized based on frequency. V and J are TRBV7-9 and TRBJ1-2; TCRdb's D call, TRBD1, is unchecked because there is no DNA. CDR1 is SEHNR and CDR2 is FQNEAQ in the germline V gene (reference sequence). The CDR3 totals 17 residues. Here the CDR3 reads CASSLSVTPVDYYGYTF.

The chain links TRBV21-1 to TRBJ2-3; TCRdb proposes TRBD2, but this gene call is untestable without DNA. TRBV21-1 is a documented pseudogene. The CDR3 totals 14 residues. CDR3 loop: CASRTRDSANAQYF.

This clonotype is medium-sized by frequency. J is TRBJ2-1 and V is TRBV7-6; the TCRdb D gene call, TRBD2, has no DNA to confirm it. The CDR3 has 15 residues. Germline CDR1 reads SGHVS; CDR2 reads FNYEAQ. CDR3: CASSPLSGPNNEQFF.

The chain links TRBV4-1 to TRBJ1-1. This CDR3 comprises 13 residues. Per germline, CDR1 MGHRA and CDR2 YSYEKL. The CDR3 sequence: CASSPAGGTEAFF.

The V and J genes are TRBV29-1 and TRBJ1-2; the TCRdb D gene call, TRBD1, has no DNA to confirm it. This CDR3 has 13 residues. Per the germline V gene, CDR1 is SQVTM and CDR2 is ANQGSEA. The CDR3 sequence: CSVVGGDTFGYTF.

The chain combines TRBV20-1 with TRBJ2-3; TCRdb gives TRBD2 as the D gene, but with no DNA this cannot be confirmed. CDR3 length equals 17 residues. Per germline, CDR1 DFQATT and CDR2 SNEGSKA (reference sequence). The CDR3 sequence is CSARFRLAGGPLDTQYF.

The chain recombines TRBV29-1 with TRBJ1-2. Germline loops: CDR1 SQVTM, CDR2 ANQGSEA. The CDR3 loop spans 12 amino acids. The CDR3 here is CSVVVSNYGYTF.

Measured by frequency, this clonotype is medium-sized. This chain joins TRBV27 and TRBJ1-5. CDR3 length equals 16 residues. Germline V CDR1 and CDR2: MNHEY, SMNVEV (reference sequence). The CDR3 is CASSLEYRELDQPQHF.

By frequency, this clonotype registers medium-sized. The genes are TRBV7-9 and TRBJ2-3; TCRdb returns TRBD1, unconfirmable since there is no DNA. The CDR3 length is 13 residues. Germline V CDR1 and CDR2: SEHNR, FQNEAQ (reference sequence). CDR3 amino acids: CASRTGGTDTQYF.